This TCR beta chain was retrieved from a study of blood T cell repertoires in COVID-19 (dated by TCRdb to the early 2020s). Study-level background: Samples covering the acute and convalescent phases of COVID-19 were provided by collaborators in the United States, Italy and Spain. Samples came from the ongoing ImmuneRACE study (first 160 participants) plus 1,254 subjects from 6 global collaborators. Where available, HLA class I and class II types were obtained from metadata supplied by the sample provider rather than from assay-based typing. The prospective study material was composed of cDNA or gDNA derived from T cells, B-cell-depleted T cells, or PBMCs. The repertoires were released in a freely available public database intended as a resource for research on the immune response to SARS-CoV-2. Nearly every sample came with metadata listing a de-identified subject ID, COVID-19 status, age in years and sex. Subjects who had been exposed to COVID-19, were actively infected with it, or had recovered from it provided the deeply sampled blood TCRbeta repertoires that made up the dataset.

Enrolling through a virtual design, the prospective study's participants ranged in age from about 18 to 100 years and lived across more than 20 United States geographic areas. To assign participants to cohorts, the prospective study relied on clinical history that participants themselves reported in a screening survey and a study questionnaire. Recovered participants in ImmuneRACE Cohort 3 were defined as having two consecutive negative NP/OP PCR tests, clearance from a healthcare professional, or resolution of symptoms. In the prospective study, mobile phlebotomists collected whole blood, serum and a nasopharyngeal or oropharyngeal swab from each participant. Additional blood draws and questionnaires over an approximately 2-month period could optionally be provided by prospective study participants. Blood samples from the prospective study were shipped frozen or at room temperature prior to DNA extraction.

Study-wide findings and limitations: The amount of clinical and demographic metadata varied by source and participant and was provided uncurated.

As for this clone: Its antigen is currently not known. Qualities for individual bases were not recorded, and no much larger clone is one base off.

TCRbeta CDR3 regions were amplified from genomic DNA using the immunoSEQ Assay, a bias-controlled multiplex PCR. Per the source publication's procedure: The number of nucleated cells in each sample was estimated from the amplification of reference gene primers within the assay. Sequence reads were collapsed and filtered to measure the absolute abundance of every unique TCRbeta CDR3 rearrangement. Productive Simpson clonality was computed per sample as the square root of Simpson's diversity index over productive rearrangements. Imported from immuneACCESS, the table was reduced by TCRdb to in-frame sequences with V and J called. These copies leave out some clones; in studies compared against another copy, an unresolved V gene accounts for under half, and the cause of the remainder is not known. That table supplies the V and J calls and clone size; D and trimming were determined from the DNA. Within this sample are 200,000 to 250,000 clones, with over 75% of them counted one time only. About 3.3% of the sample rests with the top ten.

V has 7 bases trimmed and J has 1 base trimmed; junction bases matching no gene number 2. The germline V gene (reference sequence) provides CDR1 LNHDA and CDR2 SQIVND. The CDR3 numbers 13 residues from cysteine through phenylalanine. Of the read, only the CDR3 DNA is kept; its 39 bases are in frame from base 1. The sequence was obtained from a woman in her sixties or seventies who had recovered from COVID-19. The rearrangement combines TRBV19 with TRBJ1-1, with TRBD1 matching 8 junction bases. Material: PBMCs or T cells enriched from blood (not recorded which). The CDR3 sequence is CASNDRGNTEAFF. The nucleotide sequence is TGTGCCAGTAACGACAGGGGGAACACTGAAGCTTTCTTT. With the rest looked up from the reference TRBV19 and TRBJ1-1 genes rather than sequenced, the full variable domain is DGGITQSPKYLFRKEGQNVTLSCEQNLNHDAMYWYRQDPGQGLRLIYYSQIVNDFQKGDIAEGYSVSREKKESFPLTVTSAQKNPTAFYLCASNDRGNTEAFFGQGTRLTVV.